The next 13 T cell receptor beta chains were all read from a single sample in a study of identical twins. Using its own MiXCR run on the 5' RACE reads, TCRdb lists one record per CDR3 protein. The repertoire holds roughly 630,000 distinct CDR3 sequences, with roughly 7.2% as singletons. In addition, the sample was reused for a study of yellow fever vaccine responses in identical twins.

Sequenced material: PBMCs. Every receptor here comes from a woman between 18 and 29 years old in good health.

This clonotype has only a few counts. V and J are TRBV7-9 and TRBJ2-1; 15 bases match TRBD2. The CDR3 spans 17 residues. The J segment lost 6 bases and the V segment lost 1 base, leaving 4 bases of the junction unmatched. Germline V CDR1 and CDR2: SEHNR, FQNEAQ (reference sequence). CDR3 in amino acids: CASSLVEGLAGGNEQFF. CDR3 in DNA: TGTGCCAGCAGCTTAGTAGAGGGACTAGCGGGGGGCAATGAGCAGTTCTTC. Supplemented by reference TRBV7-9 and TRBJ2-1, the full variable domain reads DTGVSQNPRHKITKRGQNVTFRCDPISEHNRLYWYRQTLGQGPEFLTYFQNEAQLEKSRLLSDRFSAERPKGSFSTLEIQRTEQGDSAMYLCASSLVEGLAGGNEQFFGPGTRLTVL.

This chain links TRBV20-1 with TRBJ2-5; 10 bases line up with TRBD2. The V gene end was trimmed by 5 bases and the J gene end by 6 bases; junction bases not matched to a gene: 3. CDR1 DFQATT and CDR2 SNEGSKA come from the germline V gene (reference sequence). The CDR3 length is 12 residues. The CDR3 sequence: CSAHSGGKTQYF. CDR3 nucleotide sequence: TGCAGTGCTCATAGCGGGGGGAAGACCCAGTACTTC.

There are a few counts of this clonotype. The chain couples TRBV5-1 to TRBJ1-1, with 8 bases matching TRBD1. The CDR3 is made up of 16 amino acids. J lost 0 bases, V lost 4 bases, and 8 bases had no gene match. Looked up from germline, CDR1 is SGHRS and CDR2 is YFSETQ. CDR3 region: CASSPGTGFMNTEAFF. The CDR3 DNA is TGCGCCAGCAGCCCGGGGACAGGCTTCATGAACACTGAAGCTTTCTTT. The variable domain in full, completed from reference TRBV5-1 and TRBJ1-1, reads KAGVTQTPRYLIKTRGQQVTLSCSPISGHRSVSWYQQTPGQGLQFLFEYFSETQRNKGNFPGRFSGRQFSNSRSEMNVSTLELGDSALYLCASSPGTGFMNTEAFFGQGTRLTVV.

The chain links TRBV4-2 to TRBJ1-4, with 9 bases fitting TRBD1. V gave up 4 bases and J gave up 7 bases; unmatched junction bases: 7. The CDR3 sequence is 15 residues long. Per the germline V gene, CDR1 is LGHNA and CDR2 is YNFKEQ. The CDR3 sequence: CASSPPGQGGEKLFF. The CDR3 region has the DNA TGTGCCAGCAGCCCCCCGGGACAGGGTGGTGAAAAACTGTTTTTT.

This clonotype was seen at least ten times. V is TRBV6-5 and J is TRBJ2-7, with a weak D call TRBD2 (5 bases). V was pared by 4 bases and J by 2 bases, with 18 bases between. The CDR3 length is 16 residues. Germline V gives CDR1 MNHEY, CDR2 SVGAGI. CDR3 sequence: CASSSTLAGRAYEQYF. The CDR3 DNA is TGTGCCAGCAGTTCAACTCTTGCGGGTCGAGCCTACGAGCAGTACTTC.

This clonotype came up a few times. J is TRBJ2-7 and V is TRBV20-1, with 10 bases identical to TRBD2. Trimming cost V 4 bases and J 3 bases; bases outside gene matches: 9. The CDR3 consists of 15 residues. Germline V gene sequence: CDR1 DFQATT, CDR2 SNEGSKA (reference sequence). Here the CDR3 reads CSANLAGVFGYEQYF. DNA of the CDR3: TGCAGTGCTAATCTAGCGGGAGTGTTCGGCTACGAGCAGTACTTC.

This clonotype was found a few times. CDR3 bases: TGTGCCAGCAGTCCCCCTCGGGGGGCGGCAGATACGCAGTATTTT. It codes for CASSPPRGAADTQYF. V gene TRBV12-3 or TRBV12-4 combines with J gene TRBJ2-3, with TRBD2 as a possible D gene (7 bases). Trimming removed 5 bases at V and 4 bases at J, with 16 bases between. The CDR3 sequence is 15 residues long.

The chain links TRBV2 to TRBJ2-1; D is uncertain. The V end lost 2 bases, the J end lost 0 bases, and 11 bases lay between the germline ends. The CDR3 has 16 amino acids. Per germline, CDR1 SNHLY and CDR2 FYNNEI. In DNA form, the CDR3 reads TGTGCCAGCAGTGAACCCCCCGCGAGCTCCTACAATGAGCAGTTCTTC. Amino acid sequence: CASSEPPASSYNEQFF.

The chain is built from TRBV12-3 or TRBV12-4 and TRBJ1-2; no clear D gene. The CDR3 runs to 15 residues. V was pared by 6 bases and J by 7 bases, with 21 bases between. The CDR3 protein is CASSLTPSGITGYTF. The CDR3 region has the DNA TGTGCCAGCAGCCTTACCCCTTCAGGCATTACTGGCTACACCTTC.

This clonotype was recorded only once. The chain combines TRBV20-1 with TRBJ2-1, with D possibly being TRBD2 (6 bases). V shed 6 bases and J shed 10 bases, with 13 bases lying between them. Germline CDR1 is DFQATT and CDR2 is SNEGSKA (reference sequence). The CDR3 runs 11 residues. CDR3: CSANPGREQFF. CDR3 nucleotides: TGCAGTGCGAACCCAGGGAGGGAGCAGTTCTTC.

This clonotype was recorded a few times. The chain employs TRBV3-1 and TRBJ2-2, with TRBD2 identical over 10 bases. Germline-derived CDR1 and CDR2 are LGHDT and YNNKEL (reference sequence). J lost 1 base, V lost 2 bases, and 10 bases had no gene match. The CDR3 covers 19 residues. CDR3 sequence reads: CASSQSKLAGPQNTGELFF. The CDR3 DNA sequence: TGTGCCAGCAGCCAAAGCAAACTAGCGGGACCCCAGAACACCGGGGAGCTGTTTTTT.

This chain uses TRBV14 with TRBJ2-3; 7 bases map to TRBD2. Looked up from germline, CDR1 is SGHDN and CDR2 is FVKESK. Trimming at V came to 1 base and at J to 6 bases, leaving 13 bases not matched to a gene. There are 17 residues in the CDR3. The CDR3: CASSQGPGGTPMDTQYF. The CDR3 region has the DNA TGTGCCAGCAGCCAAGGTCCGGGGGGAACTCCGATGGATACGCAGTATTTT.

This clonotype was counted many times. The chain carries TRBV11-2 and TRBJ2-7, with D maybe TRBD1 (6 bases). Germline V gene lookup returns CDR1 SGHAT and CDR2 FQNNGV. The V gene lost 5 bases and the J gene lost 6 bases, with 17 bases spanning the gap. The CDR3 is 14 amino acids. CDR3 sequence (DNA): TGTGCCAGCAGCCCACAGGGAATCCTCGCCGAGCAGTACGTC. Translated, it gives CASSPQGILAEQYV.